Listed below are T cell receptor beta chains from one sample, sequenced in a study of control samples from healthy donors and cancer patients. Sequencing was performed with immunoSEQ multiplex PCR; in TCRdb, only in-frame clones are kept and a portion is missing. The profile shows approximately 150,000 clones, around nine tenths of them singletons. Material for sequencing was PBMCs. These receptors all stem from a man aged 45-65 years with head and neck cancer. Both conserved end residues are part of each CDR3. A D gene is named only where the DNA matches it firmly. For some rows the clone size is stated as once, few or many, or as a class when expanded; others skip it.

j_gene: TRBJ1-3
v_gene: TRBV19
d_gene: .
abundance: .
len: 12
CDR3nt: TGTGCCAGTAGTTCGGCTGGAAACACCATATATTTT
CDR3aa: CASSSAGNTIYF

j_gene: TRBJ2-7
v_gene: TRBV10-3
d_gene: .
abundance: .
len: 14
CDR3nt: TGTGCCATCAGTGAGGACGGCAACGAGGACGAGCAGTACTTC
CDR3aa: CAISEDGNEDEQYF

j_gene: TRBJ2-3
v_gene: TRBV5-1
d_gene: TRBD2
abundance: .
len: 16
CDR3nt: TGCGCCAGCAGCTTGTTAACTAGCGGGGCCACAGATACGCAGTATTTT
CDR3aa: CASSLLTSGATDTQYF

j_gene: TRBJ1-1
v_gene: TRBV28
d_gene: TRBD1
abundance: .
len: 15
CDR3nt: TGTGCCAGCAGTCTATCGGGACAGGCGAACACTGAAGCTTTCTTT
CDR3aa: CASSLSGQANTEAFF

j_gene: TRBJ2-3
v_gene: TRBV3-1/TRBV3-2
d_gene: .
abundance: .
len: 15
CDR3nt: TGTGCCAGCAGCTTACAGGTATCCAGCACAGATACGCAGTATTTT
CDR3aa: CASSLQVSSTDTQYF

j_gene: TRBJ2-7
v_gene: TRBV5-6
d_gene: .
abundance: .
len: 13
CDR3nt: TGTGCCAGCAGCTTGAAGAGCTCCTACGAGCAGTACTTC
CDR3aa: CASSLKSSYEQYF

j_gene: TRBJ1-1
v_gene: TRBV5-1
d_gene: .
abundance: .
len: 14
CDR3nt: TGCGCCAGCAGCCCCGGGAGGGAGAACACTGAAGCTTTCTTT
CDR3aa: CASSPGRENTEAFF

j_gene: TRBJ1-5
v_gene: TRBV2
d_gene: .
abundance: .
len: 19
CDR3nt: TGTGCCAGCAGTTCTCGTCCTGGGGGAGGAGTTTATAGCAATCAGCCCCAGCATTTT
CDR3aa: CASSSRPGGGVYSNQPQHF

j_gene: TRBJ2-1
v_gene: TRBV18
d_gene: .
abundance: .
len: 15
CDR3nt: TGTGCCAGCTCACGGGTGAACGGGGATTACAATGAGCAGTTCTTC
CDR3aa: CASSRVNGDYNEQFF

j_gene: TRBJ1-1
v_gene: TRBV6-6
d_gene: .
abundance: few
len: 12
CDR3nt: TGTGCCAGCACCCCCCCGGCAGGGAGGGCTTTCTTT
CDR3aa: CASTPPAGRAFF

j_gene: TRBJ1-4
v_gene: TRBV7-2
d_gene: .
abundance: once
len: 17
CDR3nt: TGTGCCAGCAGCCCGGTCGGGGGTGGAGGAACTAATGAAAAACTGTTTTTT
CDR3aa: CASSPVGGGGTNEKLFF

j_gene: TRBJ2-1
v_gene: TRBV5-1
d_gene: .
abundance: once
len: 13
CDR3nt: TGCGCCAGCAAAAGCGGTCCGAGGTATGAGCAGTTCTTC
CDR3aa: CASKSGPRYEQFF

j_gene: TRBJ2-7
v_gene: TRBV28
d_gene: .
abundance: few
len: 14
CDR3nt: TGTGCCAGCAGTTTAACGGGGATGGCCTACGAGCAGTACTTC
CDR3aa: CASSLTGMAYEQYF

j_gene: TRBJ2-5
v_gene: TRBV29-1
d_gene: .
abundance: .
len: 11
CDR3nt: TGCGCAGGCGGAGGGCGAGAGACCCAGTACTTC
CDR3aa: CAGGGRETQYF

j_gene: TRBJ2-2
v_gene: TRBV7-9
d_gene: TRBD1
abundance: .
len: 15
CDR3nt: TGTGCCAGCAGCTACAGGACAGGCGCCACCGGGGAGCTGTTTTTT
CDR3aa: CASSYRTGATGELFF

j_gene: TRBJ1-3
v_gene: TRBV25-1
d_gene: TRBD1
abundance: once
len: 15
CDR3nt: TGTGCCAGCAAACTCTCGGGACAGGGTGTAGGAACCATATATTTT
CDR3aa: CASKLSGQGVGTIYF

j_gene: TRBJ2-5
v_gene: TRBV9
d_gene: .
abundance: .
len: 14
CDR3nt: TGTGCCAGCAGCCCGGCTAGCGTTCAAGAGACCCAGTACTTC
CDR3aa: CASSPASVQETQYF

j_gene: TRBJ2-5
v_gene: TRBV7-9
d_gene: TRBD1
abundance: .
len: 15
CDR3nt: TGTGCCAGCAGCTTCCGGGACAGGGGGCCTGAGACCCAGTACTTC
CDR3aa: CASSFRDRGPETQYF

j_gene: TRBJ1-1
v_gene: TRBV18
d_gene: .
abundance: .
len: 14
CDR3nt: TGTGCCAGCTCACTACAGCGCGTAGAGACTGAAGCTTTCTTT
CDR3aa: CASSLQRVETEAFF

j_gene: TRBJ2-2
v_gene: TRBV11-2
d_gene: .
abundance: .
len: 14
CDR3nt: TGTGCCAGCACGGGACACCCTAACACCGGGGAGCTGTTTTTT
CDR3aa: CASTGHPNTGELFF

j_gene: TRBJ2-1
v_gene: TRBV2
d_gene: .
abundance: .
len: 13
CDR3nt: TGTGCTCAGCAGAAAGGGCAATACAATGAGCAGTTCTTC
CDR3aa: CAQQKGQYNEQFF

j_gene: TRBJ2-2
v_gene: TRBV9
d_gene: TRBD1
abundance: once
len: 16
CDR3nt: TGTGCCAGCAGCCCCCCGGGACAGGGGCTGAGTGGGGAGCTGTTTTTT
CDR3aa: CASSPPGQGLSGELFF

j_gene: TRBJ2-5
v_gene: TRBV10-2
d_gene: .
abundance: .
len: 17
CDR3nt: TGCGCCAGCAGTGACTTACCCCACTCGGGGCTCGCGGAGACCCAGTACTTC
CDR3aa: CASSDLPHSGLAETQYF

j_gene: TRBJ2-2
v_gene: TRBV9
d_gene: .
abundance: .
len: 16
CDR3nt: TGTGCCAGCAGCGTCGGAGGCACCACTTTAACCGGGGAGCTGTTTTTT
CDR3aa: CASSVGGTTLTGELFF

j_gene: TRBJ1-1
v_gene: TRBV29-1
d_gene: .
abundance: .
len: 10
CDR3nt: TGCAGCGTTGGAGGGCGTGAAGCTTTCTTT
CDR3aa: CSVGGREAFF

j_gene: TRBJ1-2
v_gene: TRBV10-2
d_gene: .
abundance: .
len: 13
CDR3nt: TGCGCCAGCAGTGAGGGCAGGGTGTCTGGCTACACCTTC
CDR3aa: CASSEGRVSGYTF

j_gene: TRBJ2-7
v_gene: TRBV2
d_gene: .
abundance: .
len: 16
CDR3nt: TGTGCCAGCAGTGAAGAGGATTGGTCCTTCTCCTACGAGCAGTACTTC
CDR3aa: CASSEEDWSFSYEQYF

j_gene: TRBJ1-1
v_gene: TRBV6-1
d_gene: .
abundance: .
len: 14
CDR3nt: TGTGCCAGCAGTGAAGACAGGGTAAACACTGAAGCTTTCTTT
CDR3aa: CASSEDRVNTEAFF

j_gene: TRBJ1-1
v_gene: TRBV10-3
d_gene: .
abundance: .
len: 14
CDR3nt: TGTGCCATCAGTGGACAGGCCGCGAACACTGAAGCTTTCTTT
CDR3aa: CAISGQAANTEAFF

j_gene: TRBJ2-4
v_gene: TRBV5-1
d_gene: TRBD1
abundance: .
len: 15
CDR3nt: TGCGCCAGCACCCAGGGGGTCCTTGACAAAAACATTCAGTACTTC
CDR3aa: CASTQGVLDKNIQYF

j_gene: TRBJ1-3
v_gene: TRBV13
d_gene: TRBD1
abundance: .
len: 15
CDR3nt: TGTGCCAGCAGCGCATTGACAGGGTCTGGAAACACCATATATTTT
CDR3aa: CASSALTGSGNTIYF

j_gene: TRBJ1-5
v_gene: TRBV6-2/TRBV6-3
d_gene: .
abundance: .
len: 16
CDR3nt: TGTGCCAGCAGTTACCGGTTGAGCACTAGCAATCAGCCCCAGCATTTT
CDR3aa: CASSYRLSTSNQPQHF

j_gene: TRBJ2-1
v_gene: TRBV15
d_gene: .
abundance: few
len: 15
CDR3nt: TGTGCCACCAGCAAAGGTACAGGACTACACAATGAGCAGTTCTTC
CDR3aa: CATSKGTGLHNEQFF

j_gene: TRBJ2-7
v_gene: TRBV27
d_gene: .
abundance: .
len: 14
CDR3nt: TGTGCCAGCAGTCCCCGGGACCCCTTGAGGGAGCAGTACTTC
CDR3aa: CASSPRDPLREQYF

j_gene: TRBJ2-3
v_gene: TRBV7-2
d_gene: .
abundance: .
len: 16
CDR3nt: TGTGCCAGCAGCTTATCTAGCTCTGCTAGCACAGATACGCAGTATTTT
CDR3aa: CASSLSSSASTDTQYF

j_gene: TRBJ2-2
v_gene: TRBV4-1
d_gene: .
abundance: .
len: 15
CDR3nt: TGCGCCAGCAGCCAAACCCCCGCGAACACCGGGGAGCTGTTTTTT
CDR3aa: CASSQTPANTGELFF

j_gene: TRBJ1-5
v_gene: TRBV6-5
d_gene: .
abundance: .
len: 15
CDR3nt: TGTGCCAGTTCTGAGGGGAGACATAGCAATCAGCCCCAGCATTTT
CDR3aa: CASSEGRHSNQPQHF

j_gene: TRBJ2-1
v_gene: TRBV3-1/TRBV3-2
d_gene: TRBD1
abundance: .
len: 18
CDR3nt: TGTGCCAGCAGACTTAATGCCGGGACAGGGGGTTCCTACAATGAGCAGTTCTTC
CDR3aa: CASRLNAGTGGSYNEQFF

j_gene: TRBJ1-5
v_gene: TRBV4-2
d_gene: .
abundance: many
len: 16
CDR3nt: TGTGCCAGCAGCCAAGAAGTGACCGCTTACAATCAGCCCCAGCATTTT
CDR3aa: CASSQEVTAYNQPQHF

j_gene: TRBJ1-3
v_gene: TRBV4-2
d_gene: .
abundance: .
len: 16
CDR3nt: TGTGCCAGCAGCCAAGCAAGTGGATCCCCTGGAAACACCATATATTTT
CDR3aa: CASSQASGSPGNTIYF

j_gene: TRBJ2-1
v_gene: TRBV10-3
d_gene: TRBD2
abundance: .
len: 18
CDR3nt: TGTGCCATCAGTCATGAGACTAGCGGGGTGAGCTCCTACAATGAGCAGTTCTTC
CDR3aa: CAISHETSGVSSYNEQFF

j_gene: TRBJ1-2
v_gene: TRBV5-1
d_gene: .
abundance: .
len: 13
CDR3nt: TGCGCCAGCAGCTTGAACGATTACTATGGCTACACCTTC
CDR3aa: CASSLNDYYGYTF